This T cell receptor beta chain was sequenced during a study of immune heterogeneity within non-small cell lung tumors (dated by TCRdb to the late 2010s). Study-level background: By histology, the tumors included 10 non-squamous carcinomas, a handful of squamous cell carcinomas and 1 tumor not otherwise specified. To examine intratumoral immune heterogeneity, the study used whole-exome sequencing, RNA-seq and TCR beta repertoire sequencing on multiple spatially distinct regions of each NSCLC tumor. Transcriptome data were available for just about 41 loci from around twelve patients, whereas TCR repertoire analysis spanned just over 55 tumor loci from approximately 14 patients. For mutant peptides 8 to 11 amino acids long, netMHCpan-3.0 predicted neoantigen binding to the HLA alleles of each patient. The paper's findings and limits, for the study overall: A moderate positive correlation (R approximately 0.35), which was statistically significant, linked local T-cell repertoire clonality to local tumor mutational burden. Within a patient, the same dominant CDR3B clonotypes appeared at multiple loci, but different tumor locations also contained unique high-frequency clones. High-frequency TCR beta clonotypes were found to be largely distinct between individual patients.

As concerns this clonotype: Its target antigen remains unknown. No much larger clone is present one base from it, and per-base qualities are unavailable.

The TCR beta CDR3 region was amplified with a multiplex PCR system whose first round of 10 cycles used 32 V-gene forward primers and 13 J-gene reverse primers. The first PCR round used a QIAGEN Multiplex PCR Kit, and the primer sequences were filed in Chinese patent CN105087789A. Illumina universal primers were added in a second PCR round performed with the Phusion High-Fidelity PCR Kit. Sequencing of the TCR libraries was done on the Illumina HiSeq X Ten platform in paired-end mode with a 151 bp read length. The paper's data handling went like this. Reads lacking multiplex PCR primers were removed with Cutadapt, read pairs were merged with PEAR, and CDR3 regions were called with MiXCR default settings. Shannon entropy measured repertoire diversity, and clonality was calculated as one minus the Shannon entropy divided by the ln of the count of productive unique sequences. Dominant or high-frequency T-cell clones were defined as clonotypes at frequencies of at least 0.5%. TCRdb's own reprocessing of the public reads used fastp at Q25 and MiXCR and kept productive beta chains. Each record represents a unique CDR3 protein, reported with the most common genes and DNA among its rows. The V and J calls follow TCRdb's processing rather than the paper's. The sample table lists approximately 4,100 distinct CDR3 sequences, under 30% of them with a count of one. The ten biggest clones cover 12% of the sample.

For the TCR template, genomic DNA was extracted from bulk tumor tissue, and approximately 600 ng of gDNA was amplified for each sample. During surgery, multiple biopsies were taken from each primary tumor, with sampling sites spaced as far apart as possible within the tumor mass. The study cohort was described as untreated, and the patients were newly diagnosed NSCLC cases having curative surgery. The donors were approximately 15 patients with newly diagnosed non-small cell lung cancer who were having surgery with curative intent. Two independent pathologists examined the resected tumor masses. Only high-quality DNA and RNA samples were carried forward to sequencing. The sample consisted of lung tumor tissue. The receptor was derived from a man in his fifties or sixties with non-small cell lung cancer.

The CDR3 protein is CASSLDSTYNEQFF. The DNA reads TGCGCCAGCAGCTTAGACAGTACCTACAATGAGCAGTTCTTC. The chain is assembled from TRBV5-1 and TRBJ2-1; tentative D gene TRBD1, with 5 bases matching. The CDR3 holds 14 amino acids from the cysteine to the phenylalanine. Solely the CDR3 DNA is kept, with 42 bases framed from the first base. Trimming removed 2 bases from V and 2 bases from J, leaving 8 bases between the germline ends. From a lookup of the germline V gene, CDR1 and CDR2 are SGHRS and YFSETQ.